A selection of T cell receptor beta chains follows, all from one sample in a study of T cell responses to AZD1222 COVID-19 vaccine. The assay was immunoSEQ multiplex PCR, and TCRdb's table has in-frame clones only and misses some. There are approximately 150,000 clones in the sample; more than 80% occur only once, and around 7.6% lies in the top ten. This sample comprised peripheral blood, obtained 28 days after the second dose of the MenACWY control vaccine. These receptors originate from an adult who received the MenACWY meningococcal vaccine as a control. Each CDR3 is given without its conserved first and last residue.

V,CDR3
TRBV4-3,ASSQPGYNEQF
TRBV6-5,ASLKGRNTEAF
TRBV18,ASSPGRAQETQY
TRBV15,ATSRDYAFSTSLSYEQY
TRBV5-3,ARSLAGGRAETQY
TRBV24-1,ATSAVGPSSGWGDTQY
TRBV3-1/TRBV3-2,ASSRTGNWGLQETQY
TRBV7-2,ASSLTDRGYGYT
TRBV4-1,SQSTDTQY
TRBV6-4,ASSQEAGPSYEQY
TRBV13,ASSPQGVGYEQY
TRBV3-1/TRBV3-2,ASSLGTVSYEQY
TRBV5-6,ASSSGRNNSPLH
TRBV10-1,ASSERQVLDEQY
TRBV21-1,ASSKAGPSRGPPDTQY
TRBV5-1,ASSKGQGNEKLF
TRBV6-8,ASRTWTVVNTEAF
TRBV6-5,ASRSGGAGNQPQH
TRBV27,ASSSLGDSPDRDYT
TRBV6-5,ASSPQFNQPQH
TRBV7-9,ASSLDGLGGQPQH
TRBV19,ASSTDFSTDTQY
TRBV11-2,ASSLRGQETQY